The rows below give T cell receptor beta chains drawn from one sample of a study of shared clonotypes between healthy human individuals. Clones were read by immunoSEQ multiplex PCR, and TCRdb kept only the in-frame ones, dropping some. Of some 1 million clones listed, around 76% are singletons. Sequencing was carried out using memory CD4+ T cells sorted from blood. The receptors here all came from a man aged 18 to 35 in good health. CDR3s include the opening cysteine and the closing phenylalanine or tryptophan. D genes are given only for firm matches. Clone size is shown for a subset of rows, as once, few, many or a class of expanded clone.

J | V | D | size | CDR3 | DNA
TRBJ1-5 | TRBV28 | TRBD1 | NA | CASSSRGQGFSNQPQHF | TGTGCCAGCAGTTCCAGGGGGCAGGGTTTTAGCAATCAGCCCCAGCATTTT
TRBJ2-2 | TRBV9 | NA | NA | CASSAPSRGIGELFF | TGTGCCAGCAGCGCCCCGTCGAGGGGAATCGGGGAGCTGTTTTTT
TRBJ1-4 | TRBV5-1 | NA | NA | CASSLGGGFNEKLFF | TGCGCCAGCAGCTTAGGGGGAGGCTTTAATGAAAAACTGTTTTTT
TRBJ2-3 | TRBV5-1 | TRBD2 | NA | CASSRGLAGGPRDTQYF | TGCGCCAGCAGTCGGGGGCTAGCGGGAGGGCCTCGAGATACGCAGTATTTT
TRBJ2-5 | TRBV29-1 | NA | NA | CSVDFGGISGETQYF | TGCAGCGTTGATTTCGGGGGAATCTCGGGCGAGACCCAGTACTTC
TRBJ2-1 | TRBV5-1 | NA | NA | CASSLLGLEQFF | TGCGCCAGCAGCTTGCTGGGGCTTGAGCAGTTCTTC
TRBJ1-2 | TRBV6-5 | TRBD1 | NA | CASRSNTGGSGGYTF | TGTGCCAGCAGAAGTAATACAGGGGGCTCGGGGGGCTACACCTTC
TRBJ2-3 | TRBV5-4 | TRBD2 | NA | CASSPGTSRADTQYF | TGTGCCAGCAGCCCAGGGACTAGCAGGGCAGATACGCAGTATTTT
TRBJ1-2 | TRBV19 | TRBD1 | NA | CASSKQGADYGYTF | TGTGCCAGTAGTAAGCAGGGGGCGGACTATGGCTACACCTTC
TRBJ1-2 | TRBV10-2 | TRBD1 | few | CASSSQGVDYGYTF | TGCGCCAGCAGTTCACAGGGGGTCGACTATGGCTACACCTTC
TRBJ2-7 | TRBV27 | TRBD1 | NA | CASRPGQGAFYEQYF | TGTGCCAGCAGGCCTGGACAGGGTGCTTTCTACGAGCAGTACTTC
TRBJ1-2 | TRBV7-9 | NA | NA | CASSLSDGYTF | TGTGCCAGCAGCTTATCCGATGGCTACACCTTC
TRBJ1-5 | TRBV5-1 | TRBD1 | NA | CASSETGGAQPQHF | TGCGCCAGCAGCGAAACAGGGGGGGCTCAGCCCCAGCATTTT
TRBJ2-1 | TRBV5-1 | NA | NA | CASSIQGSSSYNEQFF | TGCGCCAGCAGCATACAAGGATCGAGCTCCTACAATGAGCAGTTCTTC
TRBJ2-7 | TRBV19 | NA | few | CASSTSGTYEQYF | TGTGCCAGTAGTACATCAGGGACCTACGAGCAGTACTTC
TRBJ1-1 | TRBV2 | NA | NA | CASTMWGAETEAFF | TGTGCCAGCACCATGTGGGGGGCCGAGACTGAAGCTTTCTTT
TRBJ2-5 | TRBV5-1 | NA | NA | CASSLGTRQETQYF | TGCGCCAGCAGCTTGGGGACACGACAAGAGACCCAGTACTTC
TRBJ2-5 | TRBV7-3 | TRBD1 | NA | CASSPGGGGQETQYF | TGTGCCAGCAGCCCAGGGGGTGGGGGCCAAGAGACCCAGTACTTC
TRBJ2-7 | TRBV6-6 | TRBD1 | NA | CASSRPGQGAYEQYF | TGTGCCAGCAGTCGACCGGGACAGGGGGCCTACGAGCAGTACTTC
TRBJ2-7 | TRBV5-6 | NA | NA | CASSLLAGTYEQYF | TGTGCCAGCAGCTTGTTGGCGGGTACCTACGAGCAGTACTTC
TRBJ2-1 | TRBV13 | TRBD1 | NA | CASRRQGANEQFF | TGTGCCAGCAGACGACAGGGGGCAAATGAGCAGTTCTTC
TRBJ2-7 | TRBV7-2 | TRBD1 | NA | CASSVGQGSSYEQYF | TGTGCCAGCAGCGTGGGACAGGGAAGCTCCTACGAGCAGTACTTC
TRBJ1-3 | TRBV6-5 | NA | once | CASSPPSREGNTIYF | TGTGCCAGCAGTCCACCCTCGAGGGAGGGTAACACCATATATTTT
TRBJ1-1 | TRBV11-3 | NA | few | CASSFAPNTEAFF | TGTGCCAGCAGCTTCGCCCCGAACACTGAAGCTTTCTTT
TRBJ2-1 | TRBV2 | TRBD1 | NA | CASKDRGPYNEQFF | TGTGCCAGTAAGGACAGGGGGCCCTACAATGAGCAGTTCTTC
TRBJ2-7 | TRBV6-1 | NA | NA | CASSDMGSYEQYF | TGTGCCAGCAGTGATATGGGGTCCTACGAGCAGTACTTC
TRBJ1-5 | TRBV10-3 | NA | NA | CAISAGGWGQPQHF | TGTGCCATCAGTGCCGGGGGCTGGGGTCAGCCCCAGCATTTT
TRBJ2-5 | TRBV7-9 | TRBD2 | NA | CASGLAGGQQGTQYF | TGTGCCAGCGGCCTAGCGGGGGGCCAACAGGGGACCCAGTACTTC
TRBJ2-5 | TRBV5-4 | NA | NA | CASSLDFGARGETQYF | TGTGCCAGCAGCTTGGATTTTGGGGCCCGTGGAGAGACCCAGTACTTC
TRBJ2-1 | TRBV7-2 | TRBD2 | NA | CASSLGGTLYNEQFF | TGTGCCAGCAGCTTGGGGGGGACTTTGTACAATGAGCAGTTCTTC
TRBJ1-6 | TRBV7-9 | TRBD1 | NA | CASSVSTGGASPLHF | TGTGCCAGCAGCGTTTCGACAGGGGGAGCGTCACCCCTCCACTTT
TRBJ1-1 | TRBV10-2 | NA | once | CASSDAGLRGKEAFF | TGCGCCAGCAGTGACGCAGGTTTGCGGGGTAAGGAAGCTTTCTTT
TRBJ1-1 | TRBV30 | NA | NA | CAWSRRGRLDNTEAFF | TGTGCCTGGAGTCGCAGGGGCCGCCTAGACAACACTGAAGCTTTCTTT
TRBJ2-3 | TRBV28 | NA | NA | CASNLGGLPGGTDTQYF | TGTGCCAGCAATTTAGGGGGACTACCGGGAGGCACAGATACGCAGTATTTT
TRBJ2-3 | TRBV7-9 | NA | NA | CASSLNDQLDTQYF | TGTGCCAGCAGCTTAAACGACCAGTTGGATACGCAGTATTTT
TRBJ1-1 | TRBV6-4 | NA | few | CASSEPGLNTEAFF | TGTGCCAGCAGTGAGCCAGGGTTGAACACTGAAGCTTTCTTT
TRBJ2-7 | TRBV18 | NA | once | CASSIGAYEQYF | TGTGCCAGCTCAATAGGGGCATACGAGCAGTACTTC
TRBJ2-2 | TRBV5-1 | NA | NA | CASSLAGGTGELFF | TGCGCCAGCAGCTTGGCCGGGGGCACCGGGGAGCTGTTTTTT
TRBJ2-7 | TRBV6-6 | TRBD1 | NA | CASSVRSGTGLEQYF | TGTGCCAGCAGCGTACGCTCCGGGACAGGGCTCGAGCAGTACTTC
TRBJ1-1 | TRBV7-6 | NA | many | CASSLKQPGRTEAFF | TGTGCCAGCAGCTTAAAGCAGCCTGGGAGGACTGAAGCTTTCTTT
TRBJ2-2 | TRBV7-2 | NA | NA | CASSLTPVGELFF | TGTGCCAGCAGCCTCACCCCCGTCGGGGAGCTGTTTTTT
TRBJ2-7 | TRBV30 | NA | NA | CAWSVRRRAGNEQYF | TGTGCCTGGAGTGTACGACGGCGGGCTGGCAACGAGCAGTACTTC
TRBJ1-2 | TRBV4-3 | TRBD1 | NA | CASSQSVFPEQGDRNYGYTF | TGCGCCAGCAGCCAATCAGTTTTTCCTGAACAGGGGGATCGAAACTATGGCTACACCTTC
TRBJ2-7 | TRBV5-1 | NA | once | CASSLAGGLYEQYF | TGCGCCAGCAGCTTGGCCGGGGGCCTGTACGAGCAGTACTTC
TRBJ2-3 | TRBV10-1 | TRBD2 | NA | CASSEGTSGRVDTQYF | TGCGCCAGCAGTGAAGGGACTAGCGGGAGGGTGGATACGCAGTATTTT
TRBJ2-2 | TRBV27 | TRBD1 | NA | CASRAGGPGELFF | TGTGCCAGCAGGGCAGGGGGCCCCGGGGAGCTGTTTTTT
TRBJ2-3 | TRBV19 | NA | few | CASSIVWSSPTDTQYF | TGTGCCAGTAGTATAGTATGGTCATCACCCACAGATACGCAGTATTTT
TRBJ1-2 | TRBV5-1 | NA | few | CASSLMAGTQGYGYTF | TGCGCCAGCAGCTTGATGGCAGGGACCCAGGGCTATGGCTACACCTTC
TRBJ2-7 | TRBV10-3 | NA | NA | CAISQQGDEQYF | TGTGCCATCAGTCAACAGGGCGACGAGCAGTACTTC
TRBJ1-5 | TRBV5-1 | NA | NA | CASSSTGSSNQPQHF | TGCGCCAGCAGCTCAACAGGGTCGAGCAATCAGCCCCAGCATTTT
TRBJ2-1 | TRBV18 | TRBD1 | many | CASSRLLDRETDEQFF | TGTGCCAGCTCGCGCCTCTTGGACAGGGAGACAGATGAGCAGTTCTTC
TRBJ1-5 | TRBV19 | NA | NA | CASSIDRQGNNQPQHF | TGTGCCAGTAGTATAGATCGGCAAGGAAACAATCAGCCCCAGCATTTT
TRBJ1-2 | TRBV7-8 | NA | NA | CASSQDRKSTGYTF | TGTGCCAGCAGCCAAGACAGGAAGTCGACTGGCTACACCTTC
TRBJ2-2 | TRBV29-1 | NA | once | CSVGRGNTGELFF | TGCAGCGTAGGACGCGGGAACACCGGGGAGCTGTTTTTT